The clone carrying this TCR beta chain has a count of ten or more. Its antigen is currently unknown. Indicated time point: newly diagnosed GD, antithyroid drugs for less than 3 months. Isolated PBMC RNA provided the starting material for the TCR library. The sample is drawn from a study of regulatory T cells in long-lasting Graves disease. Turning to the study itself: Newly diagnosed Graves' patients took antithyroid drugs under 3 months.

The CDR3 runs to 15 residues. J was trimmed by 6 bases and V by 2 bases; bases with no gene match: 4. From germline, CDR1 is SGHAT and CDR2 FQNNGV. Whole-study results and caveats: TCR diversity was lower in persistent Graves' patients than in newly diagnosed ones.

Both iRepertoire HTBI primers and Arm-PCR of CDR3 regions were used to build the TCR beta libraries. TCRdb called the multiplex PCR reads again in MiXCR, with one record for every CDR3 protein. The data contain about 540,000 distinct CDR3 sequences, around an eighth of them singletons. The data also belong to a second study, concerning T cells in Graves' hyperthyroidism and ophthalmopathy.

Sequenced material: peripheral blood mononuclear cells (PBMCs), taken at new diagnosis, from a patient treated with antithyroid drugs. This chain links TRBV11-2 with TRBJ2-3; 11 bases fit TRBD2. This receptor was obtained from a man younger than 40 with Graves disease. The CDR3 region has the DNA TGTGCCAGCAGCTTAAAACTAGCGGGAGTTGATACGCAGTATTTT. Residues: CASSLKLAGVDTQYF.